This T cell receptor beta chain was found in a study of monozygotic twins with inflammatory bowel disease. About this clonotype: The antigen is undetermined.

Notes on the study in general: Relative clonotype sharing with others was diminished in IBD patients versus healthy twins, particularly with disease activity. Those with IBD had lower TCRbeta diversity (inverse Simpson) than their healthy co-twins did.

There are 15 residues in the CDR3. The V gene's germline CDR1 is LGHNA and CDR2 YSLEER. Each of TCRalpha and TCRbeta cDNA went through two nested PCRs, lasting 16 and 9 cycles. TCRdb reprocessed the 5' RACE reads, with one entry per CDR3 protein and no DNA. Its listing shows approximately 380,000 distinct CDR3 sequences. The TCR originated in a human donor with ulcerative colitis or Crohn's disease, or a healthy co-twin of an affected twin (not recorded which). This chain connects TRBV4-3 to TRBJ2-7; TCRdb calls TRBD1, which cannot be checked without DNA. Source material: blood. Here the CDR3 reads CASSQSLAPPYEQYF.